This TCR beta chain came from a study of T cell responses to AZD1222 COVID-19 vaccine (dated by TCRdb to the early 2020s). General notes on the study: TCR sequencing covered about 230 trial participants: about 210 given two doses of AZD1222 and around 25 given two doses of MenACWY control vaccine. Enrollment into the trials was organized by age into subgroups of 18-55, 56-69 and 70-plus years, and those subgroups contained around 150, 28 and 57 TCR-sequenced participants, respectively.

Beyond this particular receptor, the publication reports: Because no day 14 peak-response samples were available, repertoires were characterized only after the peak T cell response. The 56-69-year group was small, and its depth increase did not reach significance, likely because of low power. Reportedly, almost half of the unique spike-specific TCRs recognized epitopes lying outside the regions that are mutated in the B.1.351 and B.1.1.7 variants. After two AZD1222 doses, both the breadth and the depth of spike-specific TCRs were significantly higher than at day 0 and than in MenACWY recipients. Participants were mostly white British and included more females than males, and it was suggested by the authors that clonal diversity may have been underestimated. The whole spike protein was spanned by vaccine-associated CD4 TCRs, and dominant responses were seen in regions 160-218 and 743-854. Only a handful of AZD1222 recipients were SARS-CoV-2 seropositive at baseline, limiting conclusions about previously exposed vaccinees.

According to the study, the label for this sample's time point signals: about 28 days (+/-7) after the second vaccine dose. Because spike-specific TCR depth and breadth did not differ between the two schedules, AZD1222 recipients who got a second dose at roughly 4 weeks were pooled with those who got a second dose at roughly 12 weeks. The vaccinee samples were drawn from two UK trials, COV001 and COV002, one of which was a single-blind randomized controlled phase 2/3 trial testing AZD1222 (ChAdOx1 nCoV-19) in healthy adults. Trial participant PBMC samples were collected at day 0 and day 28 after the second dose for TCRbeta chain sequencing. The CDR3 regions of human TCRbeta chains were analyzed by immunosequencing. The original pipeline was this. Repertoire TCRs were checked for matches against a reference library of SARS-CoV-2-specific TCRs that had been generated using the MIRA antigen-specificity platform. Breadth was defined as the fraction of unique TCRs that were SARS-CoV-2-associated. Depth was defined as the fraction of total T cells that were SARS-CoV-2-associated. Each spike-specific TCR was assigned to its reactive spike region and to a CD4 or CD8 class using the MIRA data. Log10-transformed breadth and depth values were compared by one-way ANOVA with Sidak's multiple comparisons tests. TCRdb holds this immuneACCESS table with in-frame rearrangements only. Some clones are missing; in checked studies, unresolved V genes explain under half, and the rest has no known cause. The V and J calls and clone size come from that table; D and trimming were worked out from the DNA. For this sample the table gives 65,000 to 75,000 clones, of which less than 85% were detected only once. Roughly 50% of the sample goes to the ten largest clones.

A word on this clone: The antigen it recognizes is unknown. One base away there is no much larger clone; base qualities are not given.

The CDR3 covers 11 residues, taking in both the cysteine and the phenylalanine. Only CDR3 DNA remains: 33 bases, in frame from the first base. The trim is 3 bases for V and 12 bases for J, with a gap of 13 bases between the germline ends. The germline V gene (reference sequence) supplies CDR1 DFQATT and CDR2 SNEGSKA. The TCR originated in an adult who received the AZD1222 COVID-19 vaccine. Specimen: peripheral blood, collected 28 days after the second AZD1222 dose. The chain was built from TRBV20-1 and TRBJ2-3; too little of a D gene remains to name it. The CDR3 protein: CSASIGVLQYF. The nucleotide sequence reads TGCAGTGCTAGTATTGGAGTCTTACAGTATTTT.